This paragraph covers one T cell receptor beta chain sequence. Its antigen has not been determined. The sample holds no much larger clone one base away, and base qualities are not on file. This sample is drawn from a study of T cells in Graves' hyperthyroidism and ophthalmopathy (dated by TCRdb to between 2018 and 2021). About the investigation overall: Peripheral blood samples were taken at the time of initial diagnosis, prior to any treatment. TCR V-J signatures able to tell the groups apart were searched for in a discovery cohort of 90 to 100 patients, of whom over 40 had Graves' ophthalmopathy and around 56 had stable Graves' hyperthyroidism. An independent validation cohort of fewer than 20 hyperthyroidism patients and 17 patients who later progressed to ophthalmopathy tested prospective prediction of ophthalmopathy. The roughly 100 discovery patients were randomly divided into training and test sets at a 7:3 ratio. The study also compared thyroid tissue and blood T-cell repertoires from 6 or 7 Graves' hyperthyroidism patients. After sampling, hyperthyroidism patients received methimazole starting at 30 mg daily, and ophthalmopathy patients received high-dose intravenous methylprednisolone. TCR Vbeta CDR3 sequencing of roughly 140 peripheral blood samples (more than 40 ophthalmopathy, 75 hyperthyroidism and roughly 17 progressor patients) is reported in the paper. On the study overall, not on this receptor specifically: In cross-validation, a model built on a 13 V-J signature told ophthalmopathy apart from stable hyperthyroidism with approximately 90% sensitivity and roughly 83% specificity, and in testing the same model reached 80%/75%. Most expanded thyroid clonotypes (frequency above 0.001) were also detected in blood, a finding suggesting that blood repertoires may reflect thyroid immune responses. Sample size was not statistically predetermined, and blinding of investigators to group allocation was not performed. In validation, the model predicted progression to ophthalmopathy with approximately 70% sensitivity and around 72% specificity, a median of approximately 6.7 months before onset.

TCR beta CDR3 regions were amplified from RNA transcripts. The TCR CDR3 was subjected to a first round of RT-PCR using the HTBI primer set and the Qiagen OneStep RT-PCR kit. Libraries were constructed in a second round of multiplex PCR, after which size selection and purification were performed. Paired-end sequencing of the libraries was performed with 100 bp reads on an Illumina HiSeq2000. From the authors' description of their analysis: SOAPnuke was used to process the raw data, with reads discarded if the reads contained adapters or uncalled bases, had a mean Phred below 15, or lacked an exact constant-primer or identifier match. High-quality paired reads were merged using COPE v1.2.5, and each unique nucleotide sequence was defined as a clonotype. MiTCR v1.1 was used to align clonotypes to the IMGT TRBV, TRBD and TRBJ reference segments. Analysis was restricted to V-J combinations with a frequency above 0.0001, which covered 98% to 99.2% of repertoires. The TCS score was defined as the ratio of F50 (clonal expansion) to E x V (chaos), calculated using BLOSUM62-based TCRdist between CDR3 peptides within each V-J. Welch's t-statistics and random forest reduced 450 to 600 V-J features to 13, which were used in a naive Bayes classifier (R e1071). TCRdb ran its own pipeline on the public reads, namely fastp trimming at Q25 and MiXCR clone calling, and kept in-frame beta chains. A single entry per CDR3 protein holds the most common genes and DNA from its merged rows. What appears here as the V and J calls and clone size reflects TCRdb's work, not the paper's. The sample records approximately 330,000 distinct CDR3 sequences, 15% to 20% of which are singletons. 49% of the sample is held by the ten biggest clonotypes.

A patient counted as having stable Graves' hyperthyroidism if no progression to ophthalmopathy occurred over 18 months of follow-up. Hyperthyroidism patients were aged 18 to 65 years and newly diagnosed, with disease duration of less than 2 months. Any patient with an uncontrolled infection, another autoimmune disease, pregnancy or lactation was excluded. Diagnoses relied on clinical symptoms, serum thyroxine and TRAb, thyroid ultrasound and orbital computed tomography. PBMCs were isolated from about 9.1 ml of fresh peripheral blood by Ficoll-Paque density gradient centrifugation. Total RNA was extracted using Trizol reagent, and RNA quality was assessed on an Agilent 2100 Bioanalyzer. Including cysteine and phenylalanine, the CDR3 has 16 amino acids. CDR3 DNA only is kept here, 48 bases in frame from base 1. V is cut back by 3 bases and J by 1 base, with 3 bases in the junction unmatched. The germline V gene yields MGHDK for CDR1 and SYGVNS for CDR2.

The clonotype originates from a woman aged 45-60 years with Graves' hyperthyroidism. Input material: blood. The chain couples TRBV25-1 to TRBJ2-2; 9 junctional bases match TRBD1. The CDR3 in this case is CASSDAGQGNTGELFF. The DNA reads TGTGCCAGCAGTGATGCGGGACAGGGGAACACCGGGGAGCTGTTTTTT.